The 2 T cell receptor beta chains in this list originate from one sample, sequenced in a study of cytomegalovirus exposure and HLA in healthy donors. PCR used 60 Vbeta primers and 13 Jbeta primers. Clones were read by immunoSEQ multiplex PCR, and TCRdb kept only the in-frame ones, dropping some. In the table there are under 90,000 clones, 80% to 90% of which are singletons. Sequencing was done on a sample of PBMCs. These receptors came from a man between 18 and 35 years old in good health and CMV-seronegative.

The chain employs TRBV28 and TRBJ2-7; D perhaps matches TRBD1 (5 bases). This CDR3 has 14 amino acids. Germline lookup yields CDR1 MDHEN and CDR2 SYDVKM. The V end was cut by 2 bases, the J end by 2 bases, with 10 bases between. DNA of the CDR3: TGTGCCAGCAGTTTAGGCAGCAGGGCCTACGAGCAGTACTTC. Translated, it gives CASSLGSRAYEQYF.

This clone showed up just a few times. V and J are TRBV19 and TRBJ2-1; 8 bases fit TRBD2. CDR3 size: 15 residues. The germline CDR1 and CDR2 sequences are LNHDA and SQIVND (reference sequence). V was clipped by 2 bases and J by 6 bases; unmatched bases: 6. The CDR3 DNA follows: TGTGCCAGTAGTATATCCGGGAGGGGAGGCAATGAGCAGTTCTTC. Residues: CASSISGRGGNEQFF.